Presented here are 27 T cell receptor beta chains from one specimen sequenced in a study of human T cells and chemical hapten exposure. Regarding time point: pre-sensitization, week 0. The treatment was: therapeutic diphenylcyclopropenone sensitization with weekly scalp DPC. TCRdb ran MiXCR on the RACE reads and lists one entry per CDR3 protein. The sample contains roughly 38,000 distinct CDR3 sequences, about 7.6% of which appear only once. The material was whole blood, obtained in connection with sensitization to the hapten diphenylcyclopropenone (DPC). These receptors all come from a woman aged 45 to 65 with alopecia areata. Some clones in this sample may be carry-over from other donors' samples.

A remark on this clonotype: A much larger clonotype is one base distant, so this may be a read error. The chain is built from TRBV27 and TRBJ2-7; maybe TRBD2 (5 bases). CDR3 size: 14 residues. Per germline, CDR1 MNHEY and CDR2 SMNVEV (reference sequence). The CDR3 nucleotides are TGTGCCAGCAGTTTATCACGGGAACCCTACGGGCAGTACTTC. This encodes CASSLSREPYGQYF.

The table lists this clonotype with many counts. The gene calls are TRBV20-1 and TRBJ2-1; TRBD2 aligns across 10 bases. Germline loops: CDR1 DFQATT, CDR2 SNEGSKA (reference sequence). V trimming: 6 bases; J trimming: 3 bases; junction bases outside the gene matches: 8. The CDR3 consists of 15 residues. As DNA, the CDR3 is TGCAGTGCCTTTGCGGGGACTAGCGTCTACAATGAGCAGTTCTTC. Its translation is CSAFAGTSVYNEQFF.

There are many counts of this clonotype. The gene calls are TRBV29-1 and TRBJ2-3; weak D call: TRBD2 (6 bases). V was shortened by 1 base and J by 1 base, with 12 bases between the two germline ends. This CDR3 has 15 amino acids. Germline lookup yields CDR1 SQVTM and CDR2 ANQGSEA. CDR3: CSVEVTGVGTDTQYF. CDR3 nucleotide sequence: TGCAGCGTTGAAGTCACGGGAGTGGGCACAGATACGCAGTATTTT.

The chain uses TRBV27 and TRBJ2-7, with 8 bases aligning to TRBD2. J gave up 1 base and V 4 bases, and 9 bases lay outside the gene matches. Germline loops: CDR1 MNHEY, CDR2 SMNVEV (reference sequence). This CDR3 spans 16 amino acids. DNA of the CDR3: TGTGCCAGCAGTTGGGGTGGAGCGGGAGCGTCCTACGAGCAGTACTTC. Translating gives CASSWGGAGASYEQYF.

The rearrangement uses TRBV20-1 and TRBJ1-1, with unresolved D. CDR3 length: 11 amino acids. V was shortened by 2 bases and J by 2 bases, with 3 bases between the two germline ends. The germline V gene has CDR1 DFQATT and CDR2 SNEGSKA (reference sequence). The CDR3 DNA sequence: TGCAGTGCTAGACCAAACACTGAAGCTTTCTTT. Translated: CSARPNTEAFF.

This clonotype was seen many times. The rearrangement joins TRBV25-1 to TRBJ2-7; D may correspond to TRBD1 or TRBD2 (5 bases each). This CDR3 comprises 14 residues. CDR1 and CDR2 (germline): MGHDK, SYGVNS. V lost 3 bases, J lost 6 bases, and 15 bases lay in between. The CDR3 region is CASSDTGPAGEQYF. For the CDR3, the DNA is TGTGCCAGCAGTGATACGGGACCCGCGGGCGAGCAGTACTTC.

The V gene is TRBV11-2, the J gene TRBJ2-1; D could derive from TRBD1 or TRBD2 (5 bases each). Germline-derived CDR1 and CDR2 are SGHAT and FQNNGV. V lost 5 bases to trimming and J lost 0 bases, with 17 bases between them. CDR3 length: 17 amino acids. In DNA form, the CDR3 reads TGTGCCAGCAGCCACGGGGCTATGGGAAGCTCCTACAATGAGCAGTTCTTC. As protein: CASSHGAMGSSYNEQFF.

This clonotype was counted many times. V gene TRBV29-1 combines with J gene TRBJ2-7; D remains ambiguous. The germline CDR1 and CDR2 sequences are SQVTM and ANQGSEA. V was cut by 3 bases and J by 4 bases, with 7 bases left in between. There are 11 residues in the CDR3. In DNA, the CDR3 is TGCAGCGTTGACGTTGGATACGAGCAGTACTTC. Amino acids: CSVDVGYEQYF.

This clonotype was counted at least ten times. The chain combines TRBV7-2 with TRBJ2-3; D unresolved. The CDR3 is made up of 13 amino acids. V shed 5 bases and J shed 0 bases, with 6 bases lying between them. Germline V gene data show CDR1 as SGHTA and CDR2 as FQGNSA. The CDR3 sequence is CASSPWSTDTQYF. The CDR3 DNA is TGTGCCAGCAGCCCTTGGAGCACAGATACGCAGTATTTT.

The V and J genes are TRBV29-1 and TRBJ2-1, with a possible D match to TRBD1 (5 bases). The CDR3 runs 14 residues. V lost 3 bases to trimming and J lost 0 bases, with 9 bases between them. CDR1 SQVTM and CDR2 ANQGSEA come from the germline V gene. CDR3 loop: CSVDRVSSYNEQFF. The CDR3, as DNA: TGCAGCGTTGACAGGGTAAGCTCCTACAATGAGCAGTTCTTC.

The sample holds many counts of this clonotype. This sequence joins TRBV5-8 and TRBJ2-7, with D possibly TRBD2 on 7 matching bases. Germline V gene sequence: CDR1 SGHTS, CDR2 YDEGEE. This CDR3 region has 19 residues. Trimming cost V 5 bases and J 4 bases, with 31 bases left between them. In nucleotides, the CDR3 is TGTGCCAGCAGTCCCGAAGGGGGGTATGGACTAGGAAGCTCTTACGAGCAGTACTTC. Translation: CASSPEGGYGLGSSYEQYF.

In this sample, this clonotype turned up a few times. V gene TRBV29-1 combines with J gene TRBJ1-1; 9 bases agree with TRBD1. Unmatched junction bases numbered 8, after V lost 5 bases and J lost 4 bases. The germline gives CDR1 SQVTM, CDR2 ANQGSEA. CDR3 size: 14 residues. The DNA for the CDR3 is TGCAGCGTTTTCAGGACAGGGGTGAGCACTGAAGCTTTCTTT. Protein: CSVFRTGVSTEAFF.

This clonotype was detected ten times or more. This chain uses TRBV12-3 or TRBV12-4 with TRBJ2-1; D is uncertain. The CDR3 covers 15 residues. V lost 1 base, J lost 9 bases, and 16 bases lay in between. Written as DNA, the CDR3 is TGTGCCAGCAGTTTAGATCCCCCCAACGTTGGTGAGCAGTTCTTC. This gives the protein CASSLDPPNVGEQFF.

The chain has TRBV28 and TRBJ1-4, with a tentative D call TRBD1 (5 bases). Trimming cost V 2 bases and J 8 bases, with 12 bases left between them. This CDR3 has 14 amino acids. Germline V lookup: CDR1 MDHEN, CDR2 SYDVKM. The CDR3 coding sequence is TGTGCCAGCAGTTTAGGATCAGGGAACGAAAAACTGTTTTTT. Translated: CASSLGSGNEKLFF.

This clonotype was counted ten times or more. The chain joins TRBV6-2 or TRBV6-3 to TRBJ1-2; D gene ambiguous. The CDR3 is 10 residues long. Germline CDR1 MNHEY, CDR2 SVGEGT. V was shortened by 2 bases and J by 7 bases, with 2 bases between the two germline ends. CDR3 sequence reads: CASSYGGYTF. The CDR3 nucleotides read TGTGCCAGCAGTTACGGTGGCTACACCTTC.

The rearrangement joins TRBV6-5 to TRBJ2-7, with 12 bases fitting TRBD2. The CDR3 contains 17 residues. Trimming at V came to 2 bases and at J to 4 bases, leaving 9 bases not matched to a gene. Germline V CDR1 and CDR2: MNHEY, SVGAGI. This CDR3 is CASSYPAGTSGSYEQYF. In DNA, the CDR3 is TGTGCCAGCAGTTACCCCGCCGGGACTAGCGGGTCTTACGAGCAGTACTTC.

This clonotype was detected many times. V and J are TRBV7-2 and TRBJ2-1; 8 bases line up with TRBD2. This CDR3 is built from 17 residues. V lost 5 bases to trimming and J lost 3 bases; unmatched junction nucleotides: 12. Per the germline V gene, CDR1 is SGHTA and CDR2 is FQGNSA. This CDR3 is CASSPSGTRGHYNEQFF. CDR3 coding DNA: TGTGCCAGCAGCCCTTCCGGGACTAGGGGCCACTACAATGAGCAGTTCTTC.

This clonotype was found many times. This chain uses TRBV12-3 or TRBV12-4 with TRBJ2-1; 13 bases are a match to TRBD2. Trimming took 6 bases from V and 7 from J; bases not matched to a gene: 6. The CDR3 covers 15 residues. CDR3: CASSPRGLAGNEQFF. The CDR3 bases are TGTGCCAGCAGCCCCCGGGGACTAGCGGGAAATGAGCAGTTCTTC.

The CDR3 spells CATSRDPGGRGHEQYF. In DNA, the CDR3 is TGTGCCACCAGCAGAGATCCGGGAGGGCGCGGGCACGAGCAGTACTTC. The chain joins TRBV15 to TRBJ2-7; the match to TRBD2 covers 8 bases. V was pared by 0 bases and J by 5 bases, with 9 bases of the junction left unmatched. The CDR3 is 16 amino acids. CDR1 and CDR2 (germline): LNHNV, YYDKDF (reference sequence).

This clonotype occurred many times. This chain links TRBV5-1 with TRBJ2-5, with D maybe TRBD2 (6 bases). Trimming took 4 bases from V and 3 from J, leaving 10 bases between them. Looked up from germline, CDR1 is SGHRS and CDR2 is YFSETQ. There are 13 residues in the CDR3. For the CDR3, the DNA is TGCGCCAGCAGCCGCGGGGACGAAGAGACCCAGTACTTC. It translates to CASSRGDEETQYF. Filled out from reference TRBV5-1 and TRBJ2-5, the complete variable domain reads KAGVTQTPRYLIKTRGQQVTLSCSPISGHRSVSWYQQTPGQGLQFLFEYFSETQRNKGNFPGRFSGRQFSNSRSEMNVSTLELGDSALYLCASSRGDEETQYFGPGTRLLVL.

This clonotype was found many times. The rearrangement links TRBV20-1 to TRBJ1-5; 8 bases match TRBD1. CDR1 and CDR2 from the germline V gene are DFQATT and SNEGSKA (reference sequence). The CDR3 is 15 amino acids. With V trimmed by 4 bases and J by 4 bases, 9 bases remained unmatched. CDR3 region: CSANPGGVSNQPQHF. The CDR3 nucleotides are TGCAGTGCTAATCCAGGGGGCGTGAGTAATCAGCCCCAGCATTTT.

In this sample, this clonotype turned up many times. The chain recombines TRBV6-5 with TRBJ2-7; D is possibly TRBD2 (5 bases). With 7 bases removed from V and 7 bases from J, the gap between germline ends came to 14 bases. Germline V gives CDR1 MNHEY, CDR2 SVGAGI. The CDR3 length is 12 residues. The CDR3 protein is CASTPTTGEQYF. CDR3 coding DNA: TGTGCCAGCACTCCCACGACGGGAGAGCAGTACTTC.

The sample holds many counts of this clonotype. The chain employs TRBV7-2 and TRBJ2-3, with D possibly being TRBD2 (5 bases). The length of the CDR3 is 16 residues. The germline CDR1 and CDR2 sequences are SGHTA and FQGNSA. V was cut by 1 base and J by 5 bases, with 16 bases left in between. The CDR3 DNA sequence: TGTGCCAGCAGCTTAGGGGGAGCCCGTAATCAAGATACGCAGTATTTT. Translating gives CASSLGGARNQDTQYF.

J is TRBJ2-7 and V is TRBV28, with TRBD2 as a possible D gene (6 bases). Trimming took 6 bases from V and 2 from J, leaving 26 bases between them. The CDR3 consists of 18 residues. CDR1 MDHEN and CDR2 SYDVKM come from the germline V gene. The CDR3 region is CASSSAPPKAGRPYEQYF. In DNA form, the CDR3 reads TGTGCCAGCAGCTCCGCCCCCCCGAAAGCGGGCCGACCCTACGAGCAGTACTTC.

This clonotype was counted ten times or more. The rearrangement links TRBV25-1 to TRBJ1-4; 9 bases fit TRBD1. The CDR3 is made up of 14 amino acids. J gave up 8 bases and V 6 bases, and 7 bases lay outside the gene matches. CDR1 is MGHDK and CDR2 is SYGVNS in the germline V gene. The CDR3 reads CASRGQGQKEKLFF. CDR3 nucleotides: TGTGCCAGCAGGGGACAGGGCCAAAAGGAAAAACTGTTTTTT.

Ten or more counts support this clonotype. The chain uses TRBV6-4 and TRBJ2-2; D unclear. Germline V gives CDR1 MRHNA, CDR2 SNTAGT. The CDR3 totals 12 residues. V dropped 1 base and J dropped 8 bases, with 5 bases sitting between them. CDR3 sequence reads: CASSDFIGELFF. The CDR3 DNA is TGTGCCAGCAGTGACTTTATAGGGGAGCTGTTTTTT.

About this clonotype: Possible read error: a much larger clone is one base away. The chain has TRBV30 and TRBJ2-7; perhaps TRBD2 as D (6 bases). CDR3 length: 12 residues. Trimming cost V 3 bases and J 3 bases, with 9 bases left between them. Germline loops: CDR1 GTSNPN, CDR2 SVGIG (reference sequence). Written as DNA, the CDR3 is TGTGCCTGGAGGGGACTGTTCTACGAGCAGTACTTC. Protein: CAWRGLFYEQYF.